The T cell receptor beta chain under discussion was sequenced for a study of cytomegalovirus exposure and HLA in healthy donors. Regarding the study as a whole: The study recorded about 150 TCR beta chains that were cytomegalovirus-associated. What was likely a sequencing artifact was a cluster of highly shared sequence variants. For cytomegalovirus status, the classifier reportedly gave diagnoses with high specificity and sensitivity.

There are 17 residues in the CDR3. The J segment lost 1 base and the V segment lost 0 bases, leaving 6 bases of the junction unmatched. Germline V gene sequence: CDR1 MNHNS, CDR2 SASEGT. Primers: 60 Vbeta forward and 13 Jbeta reverse. The assay was immunoSEQ multiplex PCR, and TCRdb's table has in-frame clones only and misses some. The sample records about 99,000 clones, about three quarters being singletons. For this clone: The target antigen is unknown.

The sample comprised PBMCs. The sequence was obtained from a woman in her late teens or twenties in good health and CMV-seropositive. The chain carries TRBV6-1 and TRBJ2-4, with 7 bases that match TRBD2. CDR3 amino acids: CASSEAAGAEAKNIQYF. The CDR3 DNA follows: TGTGCCAGCAGTGAAGCCGCGGGAGCGGAGGCCAAAAACATTCAGTACTTC.